Listed here are 25 T cell receptor beta chains from one sample, sequenced in a study of blood T cell repertoires in COVID-19. Some clones are missing from TCRdb's copy, which holds only in-frame ones; the method was immunoSEQ multiplex PCR. The table has about 160,000 clones, 79% seen once. Input material: peripheral blood. These receptor sequences come from an older woman with COVID-19, enrolled during active disease.

CDR3 bases: TGTGCCAGAAGCTTTAGCGGGGCTAACTATGGCTACACCTTC. Translating it yields CARSFSGANYGYTF. V gene TRBV5-3 combines with J gene TRBJ1-2; D is undetermined. TRBV5-3 is an ORF for which the function is uncertain. This CDR3 spans 14 amino acids. Trimming removed 2 bases at V and 0 bases at J, with 8 bases between.

The V gene is TRBV28, the J gene TRBJ1-6; the D gene is possibly TRBD1 (6 bases). The V and J ends lost 6 bases and 6 bases respectively, with 21 bases between them. Germline V lookup: CDR1 MDHEN, CDR2 SYDVKM. The length of the CDR3 is 17 residues. DNA for the CDR3: TGTGCCAGCAGCCCCGAACTTTTTACAGGGCGTAATTCACCCCTCCACTTT. Its protein is CASSPELFTGRNSPLHF.

This clone was detected once. The chain joins TRBV28 to TRBJ1-2, with D possibly being TRBD1 (5 bases). Trimming removed 4 bases at V and 4 bases at J, with 16 bases between. CDR1 and CDR2 from the germline V gene are MDHEN and SYDVKM. CDR3 length: 15 residues. The CDR3 loop reads CASSSSPGLAYGYTF. In DNA, the CDR3 is TGTGCCAGCAGTTCGTCCCCAGGGTTAGCCTATGGCTACACCTTC.

The V call is TRBV3-1 (or the pseudogene TRBV3-2), the J call TRBJ2-7; 9 positions match TRBD1. The germline gives CDR1 LGHDT, CDR2 YNNKEL (reference sequence). CDR3 length: 14 residues. V was pared by 5 bases and J by 3 bases, with 5 bases of the junction left unmatched. This chain's CDR3 is CASSKGDRDYEQYF. DNA of the CDR3: TGTGCCAGCAGCAAAGGGGACAGGGACTACGAGCAGTACTTC.

Points on this clone: The sample contains more than one DNA sequence encoding this CDR3. The chain combines TRBV9 with TRBJ2-1; the match to TRBD2 covers 8 bases. The CDR3 consists of 16 residues. In germline, CDR1 is SGDLS, CDR2 YYNGEE. V shed 0 bases, J shed 4 bases, and the junction held 6 bases outside the gene matches. The DNA for the CDR3 is TGTGCCAGCAGCGTAGCGGGCCAGCGGGGGTACAATGAGCAGTTCTTC. As protein: CASSVAGQRGYNEQFF.

The gene calls are TRBV12-3 or TRBV12-4 and TRBJ1-2, with 8 bases matching TRBD1. J was trimmed by 6 bases and V by 6 bases; bases with no gene match: 6. The CDR3 runs 13 residues. As DNA, the CDR3 is TGTGCCAGCAGAATCGACAGGGGCGATGGCTACACCTTC. It codes for CASRIDRGDGYTF.

The CDR3 spells CATSRLRSGGYTF. The DNA for the CDR3 is TGTGCCACCAGCCGGCTGCGGTCCGGCGGCTACACCTTC. The J gene is TRBJ1-2, the V gene TRBV15; no clear D gene. The V end was cut by 5 bases, the J end by 8 bases, with 15 bases between. This CDR3 contains 13 residues. CDR1 LNHNV and CDR2 YYDKDF come from the germline V gene (reference sequence).

This sequence joins TRBV5-1 and TRBJ2-7; 7 positions agree with TRBD1. The germline V gene encodes CDR1 SGHRS and CDR2 YFSETQ. Losses at the gene ends were 6 bases for V and 3 bases for J; bases not matched to a gene: 6. The CDR3 covers 13 residues. CDR3 region: CASNPDRDYEQYF. DNA of the CDR3: TGCGCCAGCAACCCCGACAGGGACTACGAGCAGTACTTC.

The CDR3 loop reads CAISGNYLVSGNTIYF. The DNA for the CDR3 is TGTGCCATCAGTGGAAACTATTTGGTCTCTGGAAACACCATATATTTT. The gene calls are TRBV10-3 and TRBJ1-3; D unresolved. The V end was cut by 4 bases, the J end by 0 bases, with 13 bases between. The CDR3 runs to 16 residues. Germline V gene lookup returns CDR1 ENHRY and CDR2 SYGVKD.

V and J are TRBV7-8 and TRBJ2-7; the D gene is possibly TRBD1 (5 bases). The CDR3 covers 13 residues. V lost 4 bases to trimming and J lost 2 bases, with 9 bases between them. Germline values: CDR1 SGHVS, CDR2 FQNEAQ. The CDR3 DNA is TGTGCCAGCAGCTACGGACACCCCTACGAGCAGTACGTC. Protein product: CASSYGHPYEQYV.

Concerning this clone: The junction and the germline gene differ at one end; a read error may be behind it. V and J are TRBV6-7 and TRBJ2-7; 16 positions match TRBD2. TRBV6-7 is an ORF for which the function is uncertain. The CDR3 is 15 amino acids. CDR3 DNA sequence: TGTGCCAGCAGTTACTCGGGACTAGCGGGAGGGTGGATAGTCTTC. As protein: CASSYSGLAGGWIVF.

This clone was found a few times. The rearrangement uses TRBV7-3 and TRBJ2-2, with a tentative D call TRBD1 (5 bases). Germline lookup yields CDR1 SGHTA and CDR2 FQGTGA. The V end was cut by 7 bases, the J end by 0 bases, with 9 bases between. The CDR3 totals 14 residues. As DNA, the CDR3 is TGTGCCAGCACAAAACAGGCGAACACCGGGGAGCTGTTTTTT. Translated, it gives CASTKQANTGELFF.

This CDR3 reads CASSQDEGVGNSPLHF. CDR3 nucleotides: TGTGCCAGCAGCCAAGACGAGGGGGTTGGCAATTCACCCCTCCACTTT. This chain joins TRBV4-2 and TRBJ1-6; perhaps TRBD1 as D (6 bases). Germline lookup yields CDR1 LGHNA and CDR2 YNFKEQ. The CDR3 consists of 16 residues. V was trimmed by 0 bases and J by 7 bases, leaving 13 bases between them.

This clone occurred once. The V gene is TRBV21-1, the J gene TRBJ2-4; the table's D gene call, TRBD2, was not cross checked with the DNA. TRBV21-1 is termed a pseudogene. The CDR3 totals 15 residues. Here the CDR3 reads CASSADFLAKNIQYF. Here the CDR3 DNA reads TGTGCCAGCAGCGCTGACTTTTTAGCCAAAAACATTCAGTACTTC.

Many counts were recorded for this clone. The chain is built from TRBV7-3 and TRBJ1-6, with 7 nucleotides matching TRBD1. Germline V gene data show CDR1 as SGHTA and CDR2 as FQGTGA. The CDR3 has 15 amino acids. The V and J ends lost 3 bases and 8 bases, in that order; junction bases with no gene match: 7. The CDR3 loop reads CASSFRAGGDSPLHF. In DNA, the CDR3 is TGTGCCAGCAGCTTCAGGGCAGGGGGTGATTCACCCCTCCACTTT.

The chain carries TRBV11-3 and TRBJ2-3; 9 bases match TRBD2. The germline V gene encodes CDR1 SGHNT and CDR2 YENEEA. There are 16 residues in the CDR3. The trim removed 4 bases at V and 3 bases at J, leaving 8 bases unmatched. The CDR3 is CASSSRGSGGTDTQYF. DNA of the CDR3: TGTGCCAGCAGCTCCCGGGGTAGCGGGGGAACAGATACGCAGTATTTT.

The CDR3 sequence is CASRPPGQGAHEQYF. Here the CDR3 DNA reads TGCGCCAGCAGGCCCCCGGGACAGGGGGCCCACGAGCAGTACTTC. The chain carries TRBV23-1 and TRBJ2-7; TRBD1 aligns across 12 bases. TRBV23-1 is classed as an ORF, of uncertain function. The J segment lost 5 bases and the V segment lost 6 bases, leaving 8 bases of the junction unmatched. The CDR3 length is 15 residues.

This chain joins TRBV18 and TRBJ2-3, with D possibly being TRBD2 (5 bases). The CDR3 length is 15 residues. Trimming cost V 3 bases and J 3 bases, with 13 bases left between them. From germline, CDR1 is KGHSH and CDR2 LQKENI. Written as DNA, the CDR3 is TGTGCCAGCTCACCGGACCAACCGGGGACAGATACGCAGTATTTT. This codes for CASSPDQPGTDTQYF. Drawing the rest from reference TRBV18 and TRBJ2-3, the complete variable domain is NAGVMQNPRHLVRRRGQEARLRCSPMKGHSHVYWYRQLPEEGLKFMVYLQKENIIDESGMPKERFSAEFPKEGPSILRIQQVVRGDSAAYFCASSPDQPGTDTQYFGPGTRLTVL.

A single count supports this clone. In the same sample, other DNA sequences code for this CDR3. The V call is TRBV9, the J call TRBJ2-1; 7 nucleotides match TRBD1. CDR1 and CDR2 from the germline V gene are SGDLS and YYNGEE. The CDR3 extends over 15 amino acids. The junction had 9 bases not matched to a gene; V was cut back by 4 bases and J by 5 bases. CDR3 sequence reads: CASSPDRTGNNEQFF. The CDR3 region has the DNA TGTGCCAGCAGCCCAGATCGGACAGGTAACAATGAGCAGTTCTTC.

The chain is built from TRBV29-1 and TRBJ2-6; weak D call: TRBD1 (6 bases). There are 14 residues in the CDR3. V lost 5 bases and J 3 bases, leaving 11 bases between the germline ends. Germline V gene sequence: CDR1 SQVTM, CDR2 ANQGSEA. The CDR3 DNA is TGCAGCGTTATGGGGGCGTTTGGGGCCAACGTCCTGACTTTC. Translated: CSVMGAFGANVLTF.

V usage is TRBV18 and J usage is TRBJ2-7, with unresolved D. With 1 base removed from V and 5 bases from J, the gap between germline ends came to 6 bases. The germline V gene encodes CDR1 KGHSH and CDR2 LQKENI. This CDR3 is built from 12 residues. For the CDR3, the DNA is TGTGCCAGCTCACCACTATCCCACGAGCAGTACGTC. Translating it yields CASSPLSHEQYV.

The chain joins TRBV29-1 to TRBJ2-3, with D possibly matching TRBD1 (6 bases). The CDR3 spans 14 residues. Per germline, CDR1 SQVTM and CDR2 ANQGSEA. V was shortened by 6 bases and J by 2 bases, with 15 bases between the two germline ends. Here the CDR3 reads CSVGGQRDTDTQYF. The CDR3 coding sequence is TGCAGCGTAGGGGGACAAAGGGACACAGATACGCAGTATTTT.

V and J are TRBV10-3 and TRBJ1-5, with D possibly matching TRBD1 (6 bases). Germline CDR1 ENHRY, CDR2 SYGVKD. This CDR3 spans 14 amino acids. V lost 5 bases, J lost 2 bases, and 10 bases lay in between. CDR3: CAISSRTGNQPQHF. The CDR3 DNA follows: TGTGCCATCAGTTCCAGGACAGGCAATCAGCCCCAGCATTTT.

This clone was seen a handful of times. This chain connects TRBV6-4 to TRBJ2-3, with 8 positions matching TRBD2. The CDR3 has 15 amino acids. Germline CDR1 reads MRHNA; CDR2 reads SNTAGT. The V and J ends lost 0 bases and 1 base, in that order; junction bases with no gene match: 0. CDR3 bases: TGTGCCAGCAGTGACTCGCGGGGGGGCACAGATACGCAGTATTTT. This sequence encodes CASSDSRGGTDTQYF.

This clone was seen a single time. This chain links TRBV12-3 or TRBV12-4 with TRBJ2-1; 7 bases fit TRBD2. V gave up 3 bases and J gave up 5 bases; unmatched junction bases: 1. The CDR3 contains 13 residues. The CDR3, as DNA: TGTGCCAGCAGTTTTACTAGCGACAATGAGCAGTTCTTC. This gives the protein CASSFTSDNEQFF.